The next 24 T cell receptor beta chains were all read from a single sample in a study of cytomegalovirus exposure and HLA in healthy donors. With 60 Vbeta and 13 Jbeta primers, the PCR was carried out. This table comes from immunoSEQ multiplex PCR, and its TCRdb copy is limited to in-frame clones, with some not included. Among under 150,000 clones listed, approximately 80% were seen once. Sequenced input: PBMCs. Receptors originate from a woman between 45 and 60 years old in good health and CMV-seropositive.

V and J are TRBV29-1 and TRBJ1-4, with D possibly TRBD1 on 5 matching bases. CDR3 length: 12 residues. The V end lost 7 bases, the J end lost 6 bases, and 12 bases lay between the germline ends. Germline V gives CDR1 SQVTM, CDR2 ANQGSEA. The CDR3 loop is CSAQGGDEKLFF. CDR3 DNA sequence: TGCAGCGCCCAGGGAGGCGATGAAAAACTGTTTTTT.

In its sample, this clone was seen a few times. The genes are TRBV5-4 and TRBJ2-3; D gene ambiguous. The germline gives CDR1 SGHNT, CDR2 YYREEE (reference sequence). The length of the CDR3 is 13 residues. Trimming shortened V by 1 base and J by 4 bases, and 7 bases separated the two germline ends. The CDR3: CASSLKIADTQYF. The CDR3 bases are TGTGCCAGCAGCTTGAAGATAGCAGATACGCAGTATTTT. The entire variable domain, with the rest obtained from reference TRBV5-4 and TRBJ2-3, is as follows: ETGVTQSPTHLIKTRGQQVTLRCSSQSGHNTVSWYQQALGQGPQFIFQYYREEENGRGNFPPRFSGLQFPNYSSELNVNALELDDSALYLCASSLKIADTQYFGPGTRLTVL.

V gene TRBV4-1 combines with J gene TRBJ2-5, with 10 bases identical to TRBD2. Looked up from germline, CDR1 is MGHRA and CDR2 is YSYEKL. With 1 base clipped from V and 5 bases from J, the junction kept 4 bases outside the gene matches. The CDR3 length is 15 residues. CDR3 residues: CASSQGLAGEETQYF. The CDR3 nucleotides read TGCGCCAGCAGCCAAGGCCTAGCGGGGGAGGAGACCCAGTACTTC.

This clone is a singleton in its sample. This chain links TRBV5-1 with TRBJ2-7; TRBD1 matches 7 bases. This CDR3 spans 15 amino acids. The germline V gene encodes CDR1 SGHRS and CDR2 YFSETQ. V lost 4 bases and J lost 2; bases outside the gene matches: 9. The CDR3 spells CASSTDPGQTYEQYF. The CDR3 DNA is TGCGCCAGCAGCACCGACCCGGGACAGACCTACGAGCAGTACTTC.

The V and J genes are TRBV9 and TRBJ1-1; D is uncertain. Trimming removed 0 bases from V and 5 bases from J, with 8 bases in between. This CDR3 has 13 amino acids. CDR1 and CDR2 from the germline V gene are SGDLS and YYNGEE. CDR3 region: CASSVAAGTEAFF. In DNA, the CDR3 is TGTGCCAGCAGCGTAGCGGCGGGTACTGAAGCTTTCTTT.

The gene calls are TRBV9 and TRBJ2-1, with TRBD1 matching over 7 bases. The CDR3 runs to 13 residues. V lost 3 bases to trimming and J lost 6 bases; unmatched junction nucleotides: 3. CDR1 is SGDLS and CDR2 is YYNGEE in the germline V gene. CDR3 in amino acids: CASSARQGNEQFF. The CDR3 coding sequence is TGTGCCAGCAGCGCCCGACAGGGCAATGAGCAGTTCTTC. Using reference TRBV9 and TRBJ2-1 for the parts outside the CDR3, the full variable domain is DSGVTQTPKHLITATGQRVTLRCSPRSGDLSVYWYQQSLDQGLQFLIQYYNGEERAKGNILERFSAQQFPDLHSELNLSSLELGDSALYFCASSARQGNEQFFGPGTRLTVL.

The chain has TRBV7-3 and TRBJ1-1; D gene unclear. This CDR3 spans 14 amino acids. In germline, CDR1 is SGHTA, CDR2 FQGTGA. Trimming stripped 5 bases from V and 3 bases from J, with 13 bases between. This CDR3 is CASSPSTFDTEAFF. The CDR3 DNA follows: TGTGCCAGCAGCCCAAGCACGTTCGACACTGAAGCTTTCTTT.

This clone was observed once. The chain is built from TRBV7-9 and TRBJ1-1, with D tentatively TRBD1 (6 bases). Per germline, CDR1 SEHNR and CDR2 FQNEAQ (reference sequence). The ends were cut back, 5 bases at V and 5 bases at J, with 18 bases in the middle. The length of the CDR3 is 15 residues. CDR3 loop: CASSLQGGGNTEAFF. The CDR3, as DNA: TGTGCCAGCAGCCTACAGGGAGGGGGTAATACTGAAGCTTTCTTT.

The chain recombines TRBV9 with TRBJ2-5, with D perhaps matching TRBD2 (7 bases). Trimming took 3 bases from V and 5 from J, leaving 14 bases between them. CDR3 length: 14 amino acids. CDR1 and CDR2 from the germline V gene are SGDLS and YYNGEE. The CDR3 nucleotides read TGTGCCAGCAGCGCACGGGGGGCTCGGGAGACCCAGTACTTC. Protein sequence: CASSARGARETQYF.

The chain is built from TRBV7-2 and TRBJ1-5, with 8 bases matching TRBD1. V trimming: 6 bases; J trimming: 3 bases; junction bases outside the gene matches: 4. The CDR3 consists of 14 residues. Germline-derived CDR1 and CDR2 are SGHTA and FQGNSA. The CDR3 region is CASRRDRFNQPQHF. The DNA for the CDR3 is TGTGCCAGCAGACGGGACAGGTTCAATCAGCCCCAGCATTTT.

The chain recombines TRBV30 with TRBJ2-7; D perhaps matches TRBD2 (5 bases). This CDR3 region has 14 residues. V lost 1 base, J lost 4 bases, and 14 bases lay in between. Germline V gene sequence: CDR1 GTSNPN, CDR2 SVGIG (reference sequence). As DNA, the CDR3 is TGTGCCTGGAGTGCCCTAGGACTCGGGTACGAGCAGTACTTC. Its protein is CAWSALGLGYEQYF.

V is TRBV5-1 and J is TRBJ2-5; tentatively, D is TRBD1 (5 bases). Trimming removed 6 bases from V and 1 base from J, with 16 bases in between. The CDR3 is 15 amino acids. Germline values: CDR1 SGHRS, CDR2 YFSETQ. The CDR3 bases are TGCGCCAGCACAGCTAGGGGTCAGACCCAAGAGACCCAGTACTTC. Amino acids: CASTARGQTQETQYF.

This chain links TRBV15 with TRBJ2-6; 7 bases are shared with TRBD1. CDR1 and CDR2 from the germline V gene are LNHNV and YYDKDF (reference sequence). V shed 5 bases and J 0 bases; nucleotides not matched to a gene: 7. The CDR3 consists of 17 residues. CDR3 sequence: CATSLPGTDSGANVLTF. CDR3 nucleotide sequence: TGTGCCACCAGCTTACCCGGGACAGACTCTGGGGCCAACGTCCTGACTTTC.

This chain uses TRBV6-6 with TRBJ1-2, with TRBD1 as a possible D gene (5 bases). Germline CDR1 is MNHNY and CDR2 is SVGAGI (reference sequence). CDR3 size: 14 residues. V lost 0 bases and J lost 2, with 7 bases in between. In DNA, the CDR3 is TGTGCCAGCAGTTACTCGCGGGGGAACTATGGCTACACCTTC. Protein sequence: CASSYSRGNYGYTF.

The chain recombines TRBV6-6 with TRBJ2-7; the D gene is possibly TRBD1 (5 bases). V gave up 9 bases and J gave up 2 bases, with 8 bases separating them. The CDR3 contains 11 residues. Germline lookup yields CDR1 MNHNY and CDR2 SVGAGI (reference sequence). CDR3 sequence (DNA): TGTGCCAGTGACAGCACCTACGAGCAGTACTTC. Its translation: CASDSTYEQYF.

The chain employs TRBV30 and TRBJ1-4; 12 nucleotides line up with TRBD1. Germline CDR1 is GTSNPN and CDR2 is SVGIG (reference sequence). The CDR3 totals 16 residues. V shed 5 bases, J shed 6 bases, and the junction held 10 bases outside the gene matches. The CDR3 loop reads CAWGWDRGRRDEKLFF. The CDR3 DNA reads TGTGCCTGGGGTTGGGACAGGGGGCGCCGGGATGAAAAACTGTTTTTT.

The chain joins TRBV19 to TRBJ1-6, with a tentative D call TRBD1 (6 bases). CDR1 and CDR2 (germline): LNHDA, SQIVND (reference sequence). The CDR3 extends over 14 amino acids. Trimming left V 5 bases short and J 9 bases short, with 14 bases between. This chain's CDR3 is CASSWGGDPSPLHF. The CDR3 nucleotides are TGTGCCAGTAGTTGGGGGGGCGATCCTTCACCCCTCCACTTT. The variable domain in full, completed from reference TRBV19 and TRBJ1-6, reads DGGITQSPKYLFRKEGQNVTLSCEQNLNHDAMYWYRQDPGQGLRLIYYSQIVNDFQKGDIAEGYSVSREKKESFPLTVTSAQKNPTAFYLCASSWGGDPSPLHFGNGTRLTVT.

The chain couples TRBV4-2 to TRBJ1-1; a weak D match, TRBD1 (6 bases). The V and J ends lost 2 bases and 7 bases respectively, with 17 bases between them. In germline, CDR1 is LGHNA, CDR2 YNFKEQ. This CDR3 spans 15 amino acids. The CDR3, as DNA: TGTGCCAGCAGCCAATTAATACCGAACAGGGTTGAAGCTTTCTTT. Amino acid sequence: CASSQLIPNRVEAFF.

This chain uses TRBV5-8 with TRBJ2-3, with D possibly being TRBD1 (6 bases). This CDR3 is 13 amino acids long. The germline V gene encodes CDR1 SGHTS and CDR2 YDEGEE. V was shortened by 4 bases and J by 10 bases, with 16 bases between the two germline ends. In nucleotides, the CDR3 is TGTGCCAGCAGCCAGGACAGACGAACGGCGCAGTATTTT. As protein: CASSQDRRTAQYF. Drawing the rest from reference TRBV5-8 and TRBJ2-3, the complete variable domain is EAGVTQSPTHLIKTRGQQATLRCSPISGHTSVYWYQQALGLGLQFLLWYDEGEERNRGNFPPRFSGRQFPNYSSELNVNALELEDSALYLCASSQDRRTAQYFGPGTRLTVL.

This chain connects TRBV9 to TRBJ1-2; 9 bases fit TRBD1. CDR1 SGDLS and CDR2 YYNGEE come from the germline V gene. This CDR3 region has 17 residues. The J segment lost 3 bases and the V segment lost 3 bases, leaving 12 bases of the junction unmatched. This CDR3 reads CASSAWDREGTDYGYTF. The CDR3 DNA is TGTGCCAGCAGCGCCTGGGACAGGGAGGGTACTGACTATGGCTACACCTTC.

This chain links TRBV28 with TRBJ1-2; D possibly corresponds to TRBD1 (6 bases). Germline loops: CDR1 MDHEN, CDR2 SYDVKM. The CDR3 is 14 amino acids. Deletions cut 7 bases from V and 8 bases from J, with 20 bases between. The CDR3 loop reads CASTPTPSGVGYTF. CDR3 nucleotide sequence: TGTGCCAGCACCCCGACCCCCTCAGGGGTCGGCTACACCTTC.

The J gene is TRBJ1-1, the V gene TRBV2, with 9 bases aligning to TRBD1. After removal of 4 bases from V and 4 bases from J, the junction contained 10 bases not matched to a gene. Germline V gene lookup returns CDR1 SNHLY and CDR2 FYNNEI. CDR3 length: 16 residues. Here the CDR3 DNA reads TGTGCCAGCAGTGTCCCGGGACAGGGTTTGAGCACTGAAGCTTTCTTT. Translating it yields CASSVPGQGLSTEAFF.

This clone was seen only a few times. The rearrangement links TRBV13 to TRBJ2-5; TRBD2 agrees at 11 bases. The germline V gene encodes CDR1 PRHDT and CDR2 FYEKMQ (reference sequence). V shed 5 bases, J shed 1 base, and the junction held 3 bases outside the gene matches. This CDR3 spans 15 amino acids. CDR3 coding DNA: TGTGCCAGCAGCCGTAGCGGGGGGGGCCAAGAGACCCAGTACTTC. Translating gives CASSRSGGGQETQYF. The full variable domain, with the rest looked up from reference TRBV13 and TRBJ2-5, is AAGVIQSPRHLIKEKRETATLKCYPIPRHDTVYWYQQGPGQDPQFLISFYEKMQSDKGSIPDRFSAQQFSDYHSELNMSSLELGDSALYFCASSRSGGGQETQYFGPGTRLLVL.

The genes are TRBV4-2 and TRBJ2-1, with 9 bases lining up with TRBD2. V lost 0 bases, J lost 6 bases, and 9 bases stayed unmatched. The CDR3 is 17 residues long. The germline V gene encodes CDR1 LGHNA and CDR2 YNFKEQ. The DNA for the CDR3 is TGTGCCAGCAGCCAAGAATACACAGCGGGGGGACCCAATGAGCAGTTCTTC. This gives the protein CASSQEYTAGGPNEQFF.